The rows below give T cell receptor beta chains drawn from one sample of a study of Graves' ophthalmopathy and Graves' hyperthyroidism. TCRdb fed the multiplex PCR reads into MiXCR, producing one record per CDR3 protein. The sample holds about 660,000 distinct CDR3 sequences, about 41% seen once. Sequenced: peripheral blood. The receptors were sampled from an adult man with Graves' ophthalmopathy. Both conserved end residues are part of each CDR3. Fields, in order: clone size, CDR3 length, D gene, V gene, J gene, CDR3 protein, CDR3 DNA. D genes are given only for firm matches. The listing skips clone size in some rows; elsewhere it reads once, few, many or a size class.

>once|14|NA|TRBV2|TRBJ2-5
CASSELAAQETQYF
TGTGCCAGCAGTGAATTAGCGGCCCAAGAGACCCAGTACTTC
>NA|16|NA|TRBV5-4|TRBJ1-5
CASGTGTGSTNQPQHF
TGTGCCAGCGGGACCGGGACTGGGTCGACCAATCAGCCCCAGCATTTT
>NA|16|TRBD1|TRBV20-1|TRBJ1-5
CSARKQGVQNNQPQHF
TGCAGTGCTAGGAAACAGGGGGTTCAGAACAATCAGCCCCAGCATTTT
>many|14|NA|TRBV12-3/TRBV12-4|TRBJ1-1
CASLVDSLNTEAFF
TGTGCCAGCTTGGTAGACAGCTTGAACACTGAAGCTTTCTTT
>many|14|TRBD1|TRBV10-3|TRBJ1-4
CATRRGTGDEKLFF
TGTGCCACGAGGAGGGGGACAGGGGACGAAAAACTGTTTTTT
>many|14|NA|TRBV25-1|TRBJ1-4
CASSEKDWDEKLFF
TGTGCCAGCAGTGAAAAGGATTGGGATGAAAAACTGTTTTTT
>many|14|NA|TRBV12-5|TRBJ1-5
CASGPDTSNQPQHF
TGTGCTAGTGGCCCCGACACGAGCAATCAGCCCCAGCATTTT
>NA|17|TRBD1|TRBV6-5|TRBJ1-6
CASSYTGKGANNSPLHF
TGTGCCAGCAGTTACACAGGGAAGGGGGCTAATAATTCACCCCTCCACTTT
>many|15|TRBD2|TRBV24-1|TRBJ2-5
CATSDFSGGEETQYF
TGTGCCACCAGTGATTTCTCGGGGGGGGAGGAGACCCAGTACTTC
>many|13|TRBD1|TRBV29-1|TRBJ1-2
CSARTEGAEGYTF
TGCAGCGCTCGAACCGAGGGGGCAGAAGGCTACACCTTC
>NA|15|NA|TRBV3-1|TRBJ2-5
CASSQTSGQQETQYF
TGTGCCAGCAGCCAGACAAGTGGACAGCAAGAGACCCAGTACTTC
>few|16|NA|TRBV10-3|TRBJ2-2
CAISESKGGVTGELFF
TGTGCCATCAGTGAGTCGAAAGGCGGCGTCACCGGGGAGCTGTTTTTT
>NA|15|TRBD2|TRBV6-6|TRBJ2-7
CASSLSPGLAAEQYF
TGTGCCAGCAGTTTGTCTCCGGGACTAGCAGCCGAGCAGTACTTC
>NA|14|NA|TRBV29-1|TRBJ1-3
CSVVVRARGNTIYF
TGCAGCGTTGTAGTTAGGGCCAGGGGAAACACCATATATTTT
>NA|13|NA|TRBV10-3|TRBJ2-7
CAISESMDYEQYF
TGTGCCATCAGTGAGTCAATGGACTACGAGCAGTACTTC
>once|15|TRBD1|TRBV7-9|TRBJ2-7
CASSQEEGQGREQCF
TGCGCCAGCAGCCAAGAAGAGGGACAGGGCCGCGAGCAGTGCTTC
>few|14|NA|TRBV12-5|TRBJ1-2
CASGPNRARGGYTF
TGTGCTAGTGGCCCGAACAGGGCCCGAGGGGGCTACACCTTC
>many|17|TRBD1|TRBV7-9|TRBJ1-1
CAIQEPGQGVWSTEAFF
TGTGCCATTCAAGAACCGGGACAGGGGGTCTGGAGCACTGAAGCTTTCTTT
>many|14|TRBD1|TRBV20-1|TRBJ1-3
CSAYGTAQGNTIYF
TGCAGTGCATACGGGACAGCCCAGGGGAACACCATATATTTT
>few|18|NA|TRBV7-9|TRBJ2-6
CASSIGFRAEPGANVLTF
TGTGCCAGCAGCATAGGGTTTCGGGCCGAGCCTGGGGCCAACGTCCTGACTTTC
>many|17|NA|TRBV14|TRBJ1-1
CASSQEMARSMNTEAFF
TGTGCCAGCAGCCAAGAAATGGCCAGATCCATGAACACTGAAGCTTTCTTT
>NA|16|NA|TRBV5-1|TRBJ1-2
CASSSVGSEGDYGYTF
TGCGCCAGCAGCTCCGTAGGGTCGGAGGGCGACTATGGCTACACCTTC
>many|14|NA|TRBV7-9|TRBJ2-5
CASSLGQFRETQYF
TGTGCCAGCAGCTTAGGACAGTTTCGAGAGACCCAGTACTTC
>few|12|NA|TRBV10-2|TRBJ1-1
CASSGTGSAAFF
TGCGCCAGCAGTGGCACCGGCTCGGCAGCTTTCTTT
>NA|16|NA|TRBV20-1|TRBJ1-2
CSAREGSGQGARGYTF
TGCAGTGCTAGAGAGGGTTCAGGACAAGGTGCCCGGGGCTACACCTTC
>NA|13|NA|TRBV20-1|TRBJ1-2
CSASAPRAYGYTF
TGCAGTGCTAGTGCCCCAAGGGCCTATGGCTACACCTTC
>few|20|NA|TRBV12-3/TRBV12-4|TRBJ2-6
CASSLTPVWGGAGGANVLTF
TGTGCCAGCAGTCTTACACCCGTTTGGGGGGGGGCCGGTGGGGCCAACGTCCTGACTTTC
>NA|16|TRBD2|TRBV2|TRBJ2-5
CASRAGTSGNQETQYF
TGTGCCAGCAGGGCCGGGACTAGCGGAAACCAAGAGACCCAGTACTTC
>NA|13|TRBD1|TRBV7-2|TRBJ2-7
CASSLDRGVEQYF
TGTGCCAGCAGCCTGGACAGGGGTGTCGAGCAGTACTTC
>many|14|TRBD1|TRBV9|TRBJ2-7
CASSPAGQGYEQYF
TGTGCCAGCAGCCCAGCGGGACAGGGTTACGAGCAGTACTTC
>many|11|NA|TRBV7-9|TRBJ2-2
CASSQAGELFF
TGTGCCAGCAGCCAGGCTGGGGAGCTGTTTTTT
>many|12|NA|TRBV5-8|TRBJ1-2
CASSLGQHGYTF
TGTGCCAGCAGCTTGGGACAACATGGCTACACCTTC
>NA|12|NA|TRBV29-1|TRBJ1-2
CSVNTGHYGYTF
TGCAGCGTCAACACAGGGCACTATGGCTACACCTTC
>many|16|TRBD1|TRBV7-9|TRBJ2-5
CASSLEAGGLQETQYF
TGTGCCAGCAGCTTAGAGGCAGGGGGCCTCCAAGAGACCCAGTACTTC
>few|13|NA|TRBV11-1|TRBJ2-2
CASSLSEAGELFF
TGTGCCAGCAGCTTATCGGAGGCCGGGGAGCTGTTTTTT
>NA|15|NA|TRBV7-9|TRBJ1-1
CASSQWTAGGTEAFF
TGTGCCAGCAGCCAATGGACAGCGGGGGGTACTGAAGCTTTCTTT
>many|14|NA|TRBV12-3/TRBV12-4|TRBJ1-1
CASSSGRLGREAFF
TGTGCCAGCAGTTCGGGCAGGCTCGGTCGAGAGGCTTTCTTT
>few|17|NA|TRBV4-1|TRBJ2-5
CASSQRVTVGVAETQYF
TGTGCCAGCAGCCAAAGGGTGACCGTGGGTGTTGCGGAGACCCAGTACTTC
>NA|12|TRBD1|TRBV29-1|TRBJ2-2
CSVRRGQGELFF
TGCAGCGTCCGCAGGGGGCAAGGGGAGCTGTTTTTT
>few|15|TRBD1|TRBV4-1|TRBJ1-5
CASSRGQGSLRPQHF
TGCGCCAGCAGCCGGGGACAGGGTTCGCTCCGGCCCCAGCATTTT
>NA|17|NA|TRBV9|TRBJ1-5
CASSPTGVGGSNQPRHF
TGTGCCAGCAGCCCCACCGGGGTGGGGGGCAGCAATCAGCCCCGGCATTTT
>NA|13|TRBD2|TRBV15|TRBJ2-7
CATSRGENYEQYF
TGTGCCACCAGCCGGGGGGAGAATTACGAGCAGTACTTC
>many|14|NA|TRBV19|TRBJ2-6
CASRTRSGANVLTF
TGTGCCAGTAGGACTAGGAGCGGGGCCAACGTCCTGACTTTC
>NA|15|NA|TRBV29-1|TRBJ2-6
CSFKQGIRGANVLTF
TGCAGCTTTAAACAGGGCATACGCGGGGCCAACGTCCTGACTTTC
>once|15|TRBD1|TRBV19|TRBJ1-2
CASSITTGEIYGYTF
TGTGCCAGTAGTATCACGACAGGGGAGATCTATGGCTACACCTTC